The sequence of this T cell receptor beta chain was determined in a study of shared clonotypes between healthy human individuals. Study in general: The cohort had two women and a few men, ages 18 to 49. Per donor, three plates held CD4 naive cells, three held CD4 memory, two held CD8 naive and one held CD8 memory. Findings of the study overall: Roughly 5% of naive CD4 clonotypes were common to a handful of donors.

Germline CDR1 is SSHAT and CDR2 is FNYEAQ (reference sequence). This CDR3 is built from 14 residues. Trimming removed 2 bases from V and 8 bases from J, with 12 bases in between. The study enrolled healthy HIV-negative adults without recent acute infections or vaccinations as donors. Some clones are missing from TCRdb's copy, which holds only in-frame ones; the method was immunoSEQ multiplex PCR. The sample yields 740,000 or so clones, around three quarters seen once. This clone was recorded a few times. Its antigen is unidentified. This sequence was found in a woman aged 30 to 39 in good health. This sequence joins TRBV7-7 and TRBJ2-2; D is unclear. The sequencing input was memory CD4+ T cells sorted from blood. Subset given: CD45RA-negative fraction. The DNA for the CDR3 is TGTGCCAGCAGCTTAACCCGGGCAGGAGGGGAGCTGTTTTTT. As protein: CASSLTRAGGELFF. Looking up the rest from reference TRBV7-7 and TRBJ2-2 gives the full variable domain: GAGVSQSPRYKVTKRGQDVTLRCDPISSHATLYWYQQALGQGPEFLTYFNYEAQPDKSGLPSDRFSAERPEGSISTLTIQRTEQRDSAMYRCASSLTRAGGELFFGEGSRLTVL.